The next 16 T cell receptor beta chains were all read from a single sample in a study of cytomegalovirus exposure and HLA in healthy donors. The table came from immunoSEQ multiplex PCR; TCRdb's copy has only in-frame clones and leaves some out. The data contain about 240,000 clones, around 86% of them singletons. The sequenced material came from PBMCs. These receptors were taken from a woman aged 25-40 years in good health and CMV-seropositive.

The chain combines TRBV10-3 with TRBJ1-1; no clear D gene. The CDR3 length is 12 residues. V lost 2 bases and J 5 bases, leaving 6 bases between the germline ends. The V gene's germline CDR1 is ENHRY and CDR2 SYGVKD. The CDR3 nucleotides read TGTGCCATCAGTGAGGGAGGAACTGAAGCTTTCTTT. Encoded protein: CAISEGGTEAFF.

The rearrangement links TRBV19 to TRBJ1-5; the match to TRBD1 covers 7 bases. This CDR3 has 15 residues. The V gene end was trimmed by 7 bases and the J gene end by 2 bases; junction bases not matched to a gene: 8. Germline V gene data show CDR1 as LNHDA and CDR2 as SQIVND (reference sequence). The CDR3 loop is CASIPQGMGNQPQHF. The CDR3 DNA reads TGTGCCAGTATACCACAGGGGATGGGCAATCAGCCCCAGCATTTT.

The J gene is TRBJ2-7, the V gene TRBV28, with 8 positions matching TRBD1. Germline CDR1 MDHEN, CDR2 SYDVKM. The junction had 8 bases not matched to a gene; V was cut back by 6 bases and J by 4 bases. The CDR3 covers 14 residues. The CDR3 DNA follows: TGTGCCAGCAGATCAGGGGACAGGACTTACGAGCAGTACTTC. Its translation is CASRSGDRTYEQYF.

This rearrangement joins TRBV6-1 to TRBJ1-5; D might be TRBD1 (6 bases). Germline values: CDR1 MNHNS, CDR2 SASEGT. This CDR3 comprises 14 residues. V was pared by 4 bases and J by 2 bases, with 9 bases between. The CDR3 here is CASSGPGGNQPQHF. As DNA, the CDR3 is TGTGCCAGCAGTGGACCAGGGGGCAATCAGCCCCAGCATTTT.

This clone has just a few counts. The gene calls are TRBV2 and TRBJ2-7, with 8 bases identical to TRBD1. Germline V gene data show CDR1 as SNHLY and CDR2 as FYNNEI. J gave up 3 bases and V 8 bases, and 12 bases lay outside the gene matches. This CDR3 has 15 residues. The CDR3 DNA follows: TGTGCCAGCCTAATCGTAGACAGGGGAGGCTACGAGCAGTACTTC. This translates into CASLIVDRGGYEQYF.

The gene calls are TRBV27 and TRBJ1-1, with D possibly TRBD1 on 6 matching bases. CDR3 length: 18 residues. Per the germline V gene, CDR1 is MNHEY and CDR2 is SMNVEV (reference sequence). V dropped 3 bases and J dropped 1 base, with 21 bases sitting between them. CDR3 loop: CASSFLYSPTGTNTEAFF. The CDR3 DNA is TGTGCCAGCAGTTTCCTTTACTCCCCAACAGGGACGAACACTGAAGCTTTCTTT.

The V gene is TRBV2, the J gene TRBJ2-7, with 7 bases lining up with TRBD2. This CDR3 comprises 15 residues. Germline loops: CDR1 SNHLY, CDR2 FYNNEI. V trimming: 7 bases; J trimming: 2 bases; junction bases outside the gene matches: 11. CDR3 in amino acids: CASTEGPSGTYEQYF. The DNA for the CDR3 is TGTGCCAGCACCGAAGGGCCTAGCGGTACCTACGAGCAGTACTTC.

The chain couples TRBV10-3 to TRBJ1-3; D is unresolved. Trimming left V 0 bases short and J 4 bases short, with 4 bases between. From germline, CDR1 is ENHRY and CDR2 SYGVKD. The CDR3 covers 13 residues. Here the CDR3 reads CAISESEGNTIYF. DNA of the CDR3: TGTGCCATCAGTGAGTCTGAGGGAAACACCATATATTTT.

The J gene is TRBJ1-5, the V gene TRBV30; 8 nucleotides match TRBD1. J gave up 7 bases and V 5 bases, and 13 bases lay outside the gene matches. The CDR3 extends over 15 amino acids. CDR1 GTSNPN and CDR2 SVGIG come from the germline V gene (reference sequence). This CDR3 is CAWSSPQGGRQPQHF. DNA for the CDR3: TGTGCCTGGTCTAGTCCACAGGGGGGGCGACAGCCCCAGCATTTT. The whole variable domain, filled in from reference TRBV30 and TRBJ1-5, reads SQTIHQWPATLVQPVGSPLSLECTVEGTSNPNLYWYRQAAGRGLQLLFYSVGIGQISSEVPQNLSASRPQDRQFILSSKKLLLSDSGFYLCAWSSPQGGRQPQHFGDGTRLSIL.

The chain is built from TRBV7-9 and TRBJ1-1, with D perhaps matching TRBD1 (6 bases). Germline assignment: CDR1 SEHNR and CDR2 FQNEAQ (reference sequence). V shed 2 bases and J shed 7 bases, with 17 bases lying between them. The CDR3 runs 15 residues. CDR3 amino acids: CASSLFSSGAREAFF. CDR3 nucleotide sequence: TGTGCCAGCAGCTTATTCTCCTCAGGGGCGCGTGAAGCTTTCTTT.

Here the CDR3 reads CASSLERAVISFEQYF. CDR3 DNA: TGTGCCAGCAGCTTAGAGCGAGCGGTAATCTCTTTCGAGCAGTACTTC. The chain combines TRBV11-2 with TRBJ2-7; D might be TRBD2 (5 bases). Germline V lookup: CDR1 SGHAT, CDR2 FQNNGV. CDR3 length: 16 residues. V lost 0 bases, J lost 6 bases, and 18 bases lay in between.

This sequence joins TRBV2 and TRBJ2-2, with TRBD1 as a possible D gene (5 bases). Trimming stripped 4 bases from V and 3 bases from J, with 9 bases between. The germline V gene has CDR1 SNHLY and CDR2 FYNNEI. This CDR3 has 14 residues. The CDR3 region is CASSVQVDTGELFF. As DNA, the CDR3 is TGTGCCAGCAGTGTACAGGTGGACACCGGGGAGCTGTTTTTT.

This chain links TRBV14 with TRBJ1-1, with 8 bases fitting TRBD1. With 1 base clipped from V and 2 bases from J, the junction kept 3 bases outside the gene matches. Germline loops: CDR1 SGHDN, CDR2 FVKESK. The CDR3 contains 15 residues. In DNA form, the CDR3 reads TGTGCCAGCAGCCAAGGATCAGGGGGCAACACTGAAGCTTTCTTT. It translates to CASSQGSGGNTEAFF.

The chain carries TRBV5-1 and TRBJ2-3; 14 positions match TRBD2. The V segment lost 0 bases and the J segment 6 bases; nucleotides outside the gene matches: 18. The V gene's germline CDR1 is SGHRS and CDR2 YFSETQ. This CDR3 contains 21 residues. The CDR3 region has the DNA TGCGCCAGCAGCTTGGTCACCAGTGCAGGACTAGCGGGAGGCCACCTCGATACGCAGTATTTT. Residues: CASSLVTSAGLAGGHLDTQYF.

The chain carries TRBV7-3 and TRBJ2-2; a weak D match, TRBD2 (5 bases). V lost 4 bases and J 6 bases, leaving 21 bases between the germline ends. The germline V gene encodes CDR1 SGHTA and CDR2 FQGTGA. This CDR3 comprises 17 residues. CDR3 nucleotides: TGTGCCAGCAGCTCACAGCCTGGAGGTAGTGCGGCCGGGGAGCTGTTTTTT. It specifies CASSSQPGGSAAGELFF.

This chain connects TRBV6-1 to TRBJ2-1; a weak D match, TRBD2 (5 bases). The ends were cut back, 0 bases at V and 3 bases at J, with 18 bases in the middle. The V gene's germline CDR1 is MNHNS and CDR2 SASEGT. This CDR3 has 18 amino acids. Here the CDR3 DNA reads TGTGCCAGCAGTGAAGCGGGAATTGACGGGATGGGCTACAATGAGCAGTTCTTC. This translates into CASSEAGIDGMGYNEQFF.